This TCR beta chain was identified in a study of shared clonotypes between healthy human individuals (dated by TCRdb to the early 2020s). Describing the broader study: Three men and a couple of women, aged 18 to 49 years, made up the cohort. Per donor, three plates each were used for CD4 naive and CD4 memory, two for CD8 naive, and one for CD8 memory. To estimate repertoire size and how much clonotypes are shared between individuals, the study performed deep sequencing of blood TCR repertoires from a handful of healthy adults. Different laboratories and diverse techniques were used to prepare libraries and sequence TCR repertoires, to increase sequencing depth and limit assay-specific biases. Each donor's leukapheresis produced roughly between roughly 0.85 and 9.5 billion PBMCs.

Using the deep immunoSEQ assay, TCR CDR3 regions were amplified from genomic DNA by multiplex PCR. Genomic DNA extracted from each cell subset was distributed evenly over all wells of several immunoSEQ 96-well plates, and each plate served as one replicate. For sorted subsets, roughly 200 ng of genomic DNA, equivalent to 25,000 to 35,000 T cell genomes, went into each replicate PCR. Purified libraries were measured with a Qubit 3.0 fluorometer, size-checked on a Bioanalyzer 2100, and measured again with the KAPA Library Quantification kit. Each immunoSEQ 96-well plate was sequenced on its own single-read 150-cycle Illumina NextSeq 550 flow cell. For the original study's pipeline: Because only junctional sequences without quality scores were contained in the immunoSEQ output, filtering matching that applied to full-length reads could not be performed. To assign V/J genes and CDR3, sequences were annotated against IMGT germline references using PyIR, a Python wrapper for IgBLAST v1.9. Reads with weak V/J assignments (E-value above 1e-6), missing CDR3, stop codons, out-of-frame junctions, or ambiguous translated residues were removed. A V3J clonotype was defined by an identical inferred V gene, J gene, and CDR3 amino acid sequence. To compute the percentage overlap between repertoires, the number of shared unique clonotypes was divided by the size of the smaller repertoire. Three approaches were used to assess repertoire richness: RTK rarefaction, the Chao1 estimator, and Recon v2.1 estimates of unobserved clonotypes. OLGA was used to compute generation probabilities for all TCRbeta clonotypes that the gDNA method yielded from several donors. The source is immuneACCESS, and TCRdb retained only in-frame sequences with V and J called. Part of the clones is not carried over; for the studies checked, unresolved V genes explain less than half of this, and the remainder is unexplained. The V and J calls and clone size come from that table; D and trimming were worked out from the DNA. Here the sample has some 2 million clones; 90% to 95% occur a single time. Clones ranked in the top ten supply 0.1% to 0.15% of the sample.

With respect to this clone: Its antigen specificity is not known. No much larger clone exists at a distance of one base, and base qualities are not known.

The study at large found these results: Sampling was restricted to blood, and TCR repertoires in tissues likely differ from the TCR repertoires found in blood. Clonotypes shared by all four sorted-subset donors showed higher generation probabilities than non-shared clonotypes. Pairwise subsampling indicated that sequencing depth was expected to affect the degree of clonotype sharing among donors. Rarefaction of sorted-subset datasets indicated incomplete sequencing despite the large sequencing depth. Larger estimated clonotype richness was generally found for naive subsets than for memory subsets. Across four donors, 5% to 6% of naive CD4, approximately 3.5% of naive CD8, approximately 2.5% of memory CD4, and around 0.4% of memory CD8 clonotypes were shared. Because the study included only a small number of donors, the genetic and exposure-history diversity represented was limited.

The donors were healthy, HIV-negative adults with no recently reported acute infections or vaccinations. Every donor was a Caucasian adult residing in Nashville, Tennessee, USA. CD4+ T cells were enriched by magnetic negative selection; naive cells were then positively selected on CD45RA, and the negative fraction formed the memory subset. After blood collection by leukapheresis, PBMCs were isolated using Ficoll-Histopaque density gradient centrifugation and then cryopreserved in the vapor phase of liquid nitrogen. Analytical flow cytometry was used to check the purity and quantity of each magnetically sorted T cell population. From each sorted fraction, genomic DNA was isolated and quantified by UV absorbance on a Nanodrop 2000c. The germline V gene provides CDR1 SGHDT and CDR2 YYEEEE. V is clipped by 3 bases and J by 8 bases, and the sequence between their germline boundaries is 29 bases long. The CDR3 contains 18 residues, cysteine and phenylalanine counted. Of the read, only the CDR3 DNA is kept; its 54 bases are in frame from base 1.

The sample was naive CD4+ T cells sorted from blood. Per the publication, the cell subset or site label means: CD45RA+ positively selected. This chain is built from TRBV5-6 and TRBJ1-2; tentative D gene TRBD1, with 5 bases matching. This TCR derives from a man aged 18 to 29 in good health. The CDR3 region reads CASSSLGSPGVNLSGYTF. The base sequence is TGTGCCAGCAGCTCCTTGGGATCCCCGGGGGTGAACCTTTCGGGCTACACCTTC.